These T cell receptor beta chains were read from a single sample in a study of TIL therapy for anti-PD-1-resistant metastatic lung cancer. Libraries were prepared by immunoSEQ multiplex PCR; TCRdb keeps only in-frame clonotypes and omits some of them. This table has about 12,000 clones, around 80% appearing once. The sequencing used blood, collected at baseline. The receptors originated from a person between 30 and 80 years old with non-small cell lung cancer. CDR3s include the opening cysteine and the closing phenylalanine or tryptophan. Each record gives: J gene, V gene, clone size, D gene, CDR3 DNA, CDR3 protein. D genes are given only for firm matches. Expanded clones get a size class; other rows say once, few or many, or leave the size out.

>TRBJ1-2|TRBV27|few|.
TGTGCCAGCAGTTTATCTTTCAATTATGGCTACACCTTC
CASSLSFNYGYTF
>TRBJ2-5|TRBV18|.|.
TGTGCCAGCTCACCCGCGGGAGAGACCCAGTACTTC
CASSPAGETQYF
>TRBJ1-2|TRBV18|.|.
TGTGCCAGCTCACCCCAGGGAACAGCGAGGGATGGCTACACCTTC
CASSPQGTARDGYTF
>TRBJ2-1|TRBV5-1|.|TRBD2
TGCGCCAGCAGCCCCACTAGCGGGAGGAATGAGCAGTTCTTC
CASSPTSGRNEQFF
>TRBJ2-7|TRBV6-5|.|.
TGTGCCAGCAGGTCCGAGATTGCGAGGTACGAGCAGTACTTC
CASRSEIARYEQYF
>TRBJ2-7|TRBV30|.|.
TGTGCCTGTACTAGGGGAGGGGGGGACTACGAGCAGTACTTC
CACTRGGGDYEQYF
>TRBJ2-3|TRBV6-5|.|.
TGTGCCAGCAGACAGGGAAGCACAGATACGCAGTATTTT
CASRQGSTDTQYF
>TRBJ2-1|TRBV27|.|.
TGTGCCAGCAGTTCAAGGGATGCCCAGTTCTTC
CASSSRDAQFF
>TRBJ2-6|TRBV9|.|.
TGTGCCAGCAGCGTACCCGGACAGTCTGGGGCCAACGTCCTGACTTTC
CASSVPGQSGANVLTF
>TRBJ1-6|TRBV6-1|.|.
TGTGCCAGCAGTGAAGTGTGGGGGGGTCCATCGACCCTCCACTTT
CASSEVWGGPSTLHF
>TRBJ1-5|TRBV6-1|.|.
TGTGCCAGCAGTGCCGGGAAAGGCGGCAATCAGCCCCAGCATTTT
CASSAGKGGNQPQHF
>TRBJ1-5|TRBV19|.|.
TGTGCCAGTAAGGGGACCCAGGGCCGAAATCAGCCCCAGCATTTT
CASKGTQGRNQPQHF
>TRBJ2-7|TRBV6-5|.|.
TGTGCCACCGAGGACGCAATTTACGAGCAGTACTTC
CATEDAIYEQYF
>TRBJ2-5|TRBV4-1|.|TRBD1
TGCGCCAGCAGCCAATTATACAGGGGGAAGGTAGAGACCCAGTACTTC
CASSQLYRGKVETQYF
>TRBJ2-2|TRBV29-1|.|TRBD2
TGCAGCGTCGGCGTTAGCGGGAAGGACGGGGAGCTGTTTTTT
CSVGVSGKDGELFF
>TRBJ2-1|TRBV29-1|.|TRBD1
TGCAGCGGCCGGGGACAGGGGAGCAATGAGCAGTTCTTC
CSGRGQGSNEQFF
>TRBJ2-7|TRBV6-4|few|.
TGTGCCAGCAGTCACCTACAGTTGGAGCAGTACTTC
CASSHLQLEQYF
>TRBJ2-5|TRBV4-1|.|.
TGCGCCAGCAGCCAGCGGGGGCTTCGGCAAGAGACCCAGTACTTC
CASSQRGLRQETQYF
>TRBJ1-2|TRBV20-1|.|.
TGCAGTGCTAGAGCAGACTATGGCTACACCTTC
CSARADYGYTF
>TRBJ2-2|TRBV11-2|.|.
TGTGCCAGCAGCTACCCCGACCCCAGGGACGGGGAGCTGTTTTTT
CASSYPDPRDGELFF
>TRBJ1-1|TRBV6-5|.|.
TGTGCCAGCAGTTACGTGAGAGGGGTGAACACTGAAGCTTTCTTT
CASSYVRGVNTEAFF
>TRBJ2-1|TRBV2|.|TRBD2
TGTGCCAGCAGTGCCAATAGCGGGAGGAACAATGAGCAGTTCTTC
CASSANSGRNNEQFF
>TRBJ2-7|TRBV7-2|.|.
TGTGCCAGCAGCATGCGTCCCCACGAGCAGTACTTC
CASSMRPHEQYF
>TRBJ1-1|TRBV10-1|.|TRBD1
TGCGCCAGCAGTGAGGGGACAGCGGGCACTGAAGCTTTCTTT
CASSEGTAGTEAFF
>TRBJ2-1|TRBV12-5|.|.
TGTGCTAGTGGTTTGGTACAAGGGGATCTGGCTGAGCAGTTCTTC
CASGLVQGDLAEQFF
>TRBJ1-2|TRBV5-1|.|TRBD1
TGCGCCAGCAGACACGGGACAGGGGGCGATGGCTACACCTTC
CASRHGTGGDGYTF
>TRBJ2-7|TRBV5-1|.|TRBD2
TGCGCCAGCAGCTTGGCGCTAGCGGGAGGGACTACTTTCTACGAGCAGTACTTC
CASSLALAGGTTFYEQYF
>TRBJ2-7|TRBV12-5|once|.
TGTGCTAGTGGTTTGGACTACTTTATGGGGAGCTCCTACGAGCAGTACTTC
CASGLDYFMGSSYEQYF
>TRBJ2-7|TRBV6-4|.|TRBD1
TGTGCCAGCAGTGAGTACCAGGGGGCATACGAGCAGTACTTC
CASSEYQGAYEQYF
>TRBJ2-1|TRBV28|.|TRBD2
TGTGCCAGCAGTTTAGGGACTAGCGTTAACAATGAGCAGTTCTTC
CASSLGTSVNNEQFF
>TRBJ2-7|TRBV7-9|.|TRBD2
TGTGCCAGCGCCTACACCGGGGGGGACCCCTGGTTC
CASAYTGGDPWF
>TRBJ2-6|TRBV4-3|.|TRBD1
TGCGCCAGCAGCCAAAGGGGACAGGGGGCTACTGGGGCCAACGTCCTGACTTTC
CASSQRGQGATGANVLTF
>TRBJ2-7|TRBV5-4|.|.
TGTGCCACCGGCGAAGGGCTTGGCTACGAGCAGTACTTC
CATGEGLGYEQYF
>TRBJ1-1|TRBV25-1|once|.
TGTGCCAGCAGTGAAAGAGGAAGGACTGAAGCTTTCTTT
CASSERGRTEAFF
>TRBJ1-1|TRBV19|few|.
TGTGCCAGTTCCCCTTCAGGGAACACTGAAGCTTTCTTT
CASSPSGNTEAFF
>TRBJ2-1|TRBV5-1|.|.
TGCGCCAGCAGCTTGGTAGCCGCCGGTGAGCAGTTCTTC
CASSLVAAGEQFF
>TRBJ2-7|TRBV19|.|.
TGTGCCAGTAGTATAGCAGTTCAGGGGTGGAACGAGCAGTACTTC
CASSIAVQGWNEQYF
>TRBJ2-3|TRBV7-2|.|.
TGTGCCAGCATGGTGGGGAGTTCCACAGATACGCAGTATTTT
CASMVGSSTDTQYF
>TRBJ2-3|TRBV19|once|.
TGTGCCAGTAGTATTGGACGAAGCACAGATACGCAGTATTTT
CASSIGRSTDTQYF
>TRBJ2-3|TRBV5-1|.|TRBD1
TGCGCCAGCAGCCGAGGGACAGTACAAGATACGCAGTATTTT
CASSRGTVQDTQYF
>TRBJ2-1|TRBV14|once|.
TGTGCCAGCAGCCAAGAGGTTCTAGCTAATGAGCAGTTCTTC
CASSQEVLANEQFF
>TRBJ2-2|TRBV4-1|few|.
TGCGCCAGCAGCCAATTCTTGGTTTTTAGATCAGGCACCGGGGAGCTGTTTTTT
CASSQFLVFRSGTGELFF
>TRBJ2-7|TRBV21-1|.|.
TGTGCCAGCACCCAAAGTGTCAAGGGACAGGGAAACGAGCAGTACTTC
CASTQSVKGQGNEQYF
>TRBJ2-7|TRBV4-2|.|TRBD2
TGTGCCAGCAGCCAAGATGGGACTAGCGGCTCCTACGAGCAGTACTTC
CASSQDGTSGSYEQYF
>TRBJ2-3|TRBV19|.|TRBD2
TGTGCCAGTAGTATTCCTAGCGGGTACACAGATACGCAGTATTTT
CASSIPSGYTDTQYF
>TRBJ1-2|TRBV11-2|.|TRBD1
TGTGCCAGCAGCTCCACCTTACAGGGGGACTATGGCTACACCTTC
CASSSTLQGDYGYTF
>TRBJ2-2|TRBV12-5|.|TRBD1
TGTGCTAGTGGGACGGGACAGGCGAACACCGGGGAGCTGTTTTTT
CASGTGQANTGELFF
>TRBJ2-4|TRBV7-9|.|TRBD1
TGTGCCAGCAGCTCGGTGGGACAGGGTTTCGCCAAAAACATTCAGTACTTC
CASSSVGQGFAKNIQYF
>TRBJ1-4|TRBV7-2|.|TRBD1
TGTGCCAGCAGCTTAGAGGGGACAGGGGATGAAAAACTGTTTTTT
CASSLEGTGDEKLFF